A single sample gave rise to the 29 T cell receptor beta chains below, sequenced in a study of T cell responses to AZD1222 COVID-19 vaccine. Some clones are missing from TCRdb's copy, which holds only in-frame ones; the method was immunoSEQ multiplex PCR. The sample holds about 97,000 clones, more than 70% seen once. The sample in question was peripheral blood, obtained on day 0 of AZD1222 vaccination. These TCRs come from an adult in good health.

J is TRBJ1-4 and V is TRBV6-5; D is unresolved. V was pared by 6 bases and J by 6 bases, with 14 bases between. The CDR3 sequence is 14 residues long. Germline V gives CDR1 MNHEY, CDR2 SVGAGI. CDR3 DNA sequence: TGTGCCAGCAGCACGAATTCAGGAGATGAAAAACTGTTTTTT. Encoded protein: CASSTNSGDEKLFF.

The chain recombines TRBV5-4 with TRBJ2-1; D is perhaps TRBD1 or TRBD2 (5 bases each). Trimming took off 4 bases at V and 9 bases at J, with 14 bases between the two ends. CDR1 is SGHNT, CDR2 YYREEE, per germline (reference sequence). The CDR3 has 13 amino acids. CDR3 nucleotides: TGTGCCAGCAGCCTGGGGACCCAATCTGAGCAGTTCTTC. Protein sequence: CASSLGTQSEQFF.

The chain couples TRBV29-1 to TRBJ2-7; 10 nucleotides match TRBD1. The CDR3 covers 15 residues. CDR1 and CDR2 from the germline V gene are SQVTM and ANQGSEA. V shed 2 bases, J shed 3 bases, and the junction held 7 bases outside the gene matches. The CDR3 protein is CSVEIDGTGDYEQYF. Here the CDR3 DNA reads TGCAGCGTTGAAATCGATGGGACAGGGGACTACGAGCAGTACTTC.

The table lists this clone with a few counts. This chain links TRBV6-5 with TRBJ1-4; a weak D match, TRBD1 (5 bases). The germline gives CDR1 MNHEY, CDR2 SVGAGI. The CDR3 loop spans 15 amino acids. Trimming cost V 0 bases and J 3 bases, with 8 bases left between them. CDR3 sequence reads: CASSYSGTSNEKLFF. CDR3 DNA: TGTGCCAGCAGTTACTCCGGGACCTCTAATGAAAAACTGTTTTTT.

V is TRBV2 and J is TRBJ2-3; D possibly matches TRBD1 or TRBD2 (5 bases each). This CDR3 is built from 13 residues. The germline V gene encodes CDR1 SNHLY and CDR2 FYNNEI. The germline V and J ends were trimmed by 2 bases and 6 bases, with 9 bases remaining between them. In DNA, the CDR3 is TGTGCCAGCAGTGAACGTGGGGGTGATACGCAGTATTTT. It encodes CASSERGGDTQYF.

The rearrangement joins TRBV5-6 to TRBJ1-1; D gene ambiguous. V gave up 2 bases and J gave up 1 base, with 12 bases separating them. The CDR3 has 15 amino acids. Germline V gene lookup returns CDR1 SGHDT and CDR2 YYEEEE. CDR3 amino acids: CASSLMTPPNTEAFF. For the CDR3, the DNA is TGTGCCAGCAGCTTAATGACACCTCCGAACACTGAAGCTTTCTTT.

This chain uses TRBV6-1 with TRBJ2-7; 7 bases match TRBD1. J gave up 5 bases and V 6 bases, and 13 bases lay outside the gene matches. From germline, CDR1 is MNHNS and CDR2 SASEGT. The length of the CDR3 is 15 residues. The CDR3 DNA sequence: TGTGCCAGCAGGCCAGCTCTTCGACAGGGCGACGAGCAGTACTTC. It translates to CASRPALRQGDEQYF.

J is TRBJ1-2 and V is TRBV11-2; D remains unclear. V lost 2 bases, J lost 2 bases, and 9 bases lay in between. This CDR3 is built from 14 residues. Germline V gene sequence: CDR1 SGHAT, CDR2 FQNNGV. The CDR3 nucleotides are TGTGCCAGCAGCTTAATTCGGTCGAACTATGGCTACACCTTC. Its translation is CASSLIRSNYGYTF.

CDR3 in amino acids: CASSQDKGRYEQYF. The CDR3 DNA sequence: TGCGCCAGCAGCCAAGATAAGGGGCGCTACGAGCAGTACTTC. The chain is built from TRBV4-3 and TRBJ2-7, with a possible D match to TRBD1 (5 bases). Trimming pared 0 bases from V and 3 bases from J, leaving 9 bases between. Looked up from germline, CDR1 is LGHNA and CDR2 is YSLEER. This CDR3 is built from 14 residues.

This clone was detected once. The chain has TRBV21-1 and TRBJ2-3; the D call in the table, TRBD2, was not verified against the DNA. TRBV21-1 is deemed a pseudogene. This CDR3 is built from 20 residues. CDR3 residues: CASSNAGTSGKIASTDTQYF. Written as DNA, the CDR3 is TGTGCCAGCAGCAACGCCGGGACTAGCGGTAAAATTGCTAGCACAGATACGCAGTATTTT.

V usage is TRBV27 and J usage is TRBJ1-2, with TRBD1 as a possible D gene (5 bases). The CDR3 spans 13 residues. V was cut by 5 bases and J by 3 bases, with 10 bases left in between. Germline V CDR1 and CDR2: MNHEY, SMNVEV (reference sequence). CDR3 in DNA: TGTGCCAGCAGTATGTCGGGGGACTATGGCTACACCTTC. This translates into CASSMSGDYGYTF.

The DNA for the CDR3 is TGTGCCAGCAGCCCCCACCCGGGTAGGGAGCAGTTCTTC. Translating gives CASSPHPGREQFF. The J gene is TRBJ2-1, the V gene TRBV11-3; unclear D gene. Per the germline V gene, CDR1 is SGHNT and CDR2 is YENEEA. The CDR3 has 13 amino acids. The germline V and J ends were trimmed by 5 bases and 10 bases, with 15 bases remaining between them.

This clone was picked up a small number of times. The CDR3 loop reads CASSADWHQETQYF. Written as DNA, the CDR3 is TGTGCCAGTAGTGCCGACTGGCACCAAGAGACCCAGTACTTC. This rearrangement joins TRBV19 to TRBJ2-5; D unclear. This CDR3 spans 14 amino acids. CDR1 and CDR2 from the germline V gene are LNHDA and SQIVND (reference sequence). V lost 5 bases and J 0 bases, leaving 10 bases between the germline ends.

V is TRBV5-1 and J is TRBJ1-4; TRBD1 aligns across 7 bases. Germline values: CDR1 SGHRS, CDR2 YFSETQ. The junction had 6 bases not matched to a gene; V was cut back by 4 bases and J by 3 bases. The CDR3 has 15 amino acids. This chain's CDR3 is CASSSEGAANEKLFF. The CDR3 DNA follows: TGCGCCAGCAGCAGCGAGGGGGCTGCTAATGAAAAACTGTTTTTT.

About this clone itself: The same CDR3 arises from other DNA sequences in this sample as well. The rearrangement uses TRBV30 and TRBJ2-7, with 8 bases aligning to TRBD1. CDR1 and CDR2 (germline): GTSNPN, SVGIG (reference sequence). This CDR3 contains 14 residues. V gave up 3 bases and J gave up 5 bases; unmatched junction bases: 9. The CDR3, as DNA: TGTGCCTGGAGGAGGACAGGGAAATCCCACGAGCAGTACTTC. It specifies CAWRRTGKSHEQYF.

The J gene is TRBJ1-1, the V gene TRBV4-1; D is uncertain. Trimming removed 3 bases at V and 7 bases at J, with 18 bases between. Germline V gene data show CDR1 as MGHRA and CDR2 as YSYEKL. This CDR3 is built from 15 residues. The DNA of the CDR3 is TGCGCCAGCAGCCAGGGATGGGGAGGAGTGGTTGAAGCTTTCTTT. This sequence encodes CASSQGWGGVVEAFF.

The chain employs TRBV12-3 or TRBV12-4 and TRBJ1-1; 8 bases line up with TRBD1. The CDR3 totals 13 residues. Trimming cost V 6 bases and J 2 bases; bases outside gene matches: 2. The CDR3 sequence is CASRGTGNTEAFF. The CDR3 DNA sequence: TGTGCCAGCAGGGGGACAGGTAACACTGAAGCTTTCTTT.

This rearrangement joins TRBV5-1 to TRBJ2-7; tentatively, D is TRBD1 (5 bases). Deletions cut 4 bases from V and 4 bases from J, with 9 bases between. This CDR3 spans 12 amino acids. The germline gives CDR1 SGHRS, CDR2 YFSETQ. The CDR3 is CASSTDRYEQYF. Written as DNA, the CDR3 is TGCGCCAGCAGCACCGACAGATACGAGCAGTACTTC.

This clone came up once. The V call is TRBV29-1, the J call TRBJ1-4; maybe TRBD1 (6 bases). V lost 1 base and J lost 8, with 14 bases in between. The CDR3 is 14 residues long. Per the germline V gene, CDR1 is SQVTM and CDR2 is ANQGSEA. The CDR3 DNA reads TGCAGCGTTGAAGGACGGGGGGCGCGAGAAAAACTGTTTTTT. Encoded protein: CSVEGRGAREKLFF.

The J gene is TRBJ1-6, the V gene TRBV7-3; TRBD1 aligns across 9 bases. Trimming at V came to 0 bases and at J to 9 bases, leaving 3 bases not matched to a gene. Germline V gene sequence: CDR1 SGHTA, CDR2 FQGTGA. This CDR3 has 15 residues. For the CDR3, the DNA is TGTGCCAGCAGCTTAACGGGACAGGGAGCTTCACCCCTCCACTTT. Protein product: CASSLTGQGASPLHF.

This clone was recorded once. The chain has TRBV4-2 and TRBJ1-2, with a weak D call TRBD1 (6 bases). Per the germline V gene, CDR1 is LGHNA and CDR2 is YNFKEQ. The CDR3 spans 13 residues. V gave up 2 bases and J gave up 8 bases, with 12 bases separating them. CDR3 sequence: CASSQSQGTGYTF. The CDR3 bases are TGTGCCAGCAGCCAATCTCAGGGGACGGGCTACACCTTC.

The V call is TRBV28, the J call TRBJ1-5; D not resolved. The CDR3 is made up of 13 amino acids. The germline V and J ends were trimmed by 5 bases and 2 bases, with 7 bases remaining between them. Germline V gene sequence: CDR1 MDHEN, CDR2 SYDVKM. The CDR3 DNA reads as TGTGCCAGCAGTCCGCCACGCAATCAGCCCCAGCATTTT. Protein product: CASSPPRNQPQHF.

V and J are TRBV30 and TRBJ1-2; D is possibly TRBD1 (6 bases). Trimming shortened V by 2 bases and J by 11 bases, and 12 bases separated the two germline ends. From germline, CDR1 is GTSNPN and CDR2 SVGIG (reference sequence). This CDR3 has 11 residues. In nucleotides, the CDR3 is TGTGCCTGGAGTATCAGGGGCCTTTACACCTTC. Translation: CAWSIRGLYTF.

CDR3 residues: CASSYSEGGGPEAFF. As DNA, the CDR3 is TGTGCCAGCAGTTACTCAGAGGGGGGAGGTCCTGAAGCTTTCTTT. The gene calls are TRBV6-2 or TRBV6-3 and TRBJ1-1; TRBD1 is a possible D gene (6 bases). The V gene's germline CDR1 is MNHEY and CDR2 SVGEGT. The germline V and J ends were trimmed by 0 bases and 6 bases, with 14 bases remaining between them. This CDR3 is built from 15 residues.

The genes are TRBV30 and TRBJ1-4; 10 bases are shared with TRBD1. The germline CDR1 and CDR2 sequences are GTSNPN and SVGIG (reference sequence). The length of the CDR3 is 15 residues. J gave up 6 bases and V 3 bases, and 7 bases lay outside the gene matches. The CDR3 region is CAWRAGGQGHEKLFF. The DNA of the CDR3 is TGTGCCTGGAGGGCCGGGGGACAGGGGCATGAAAAACTGTTTTTT.

This rearrangement joins TRBV28 to TRBJ1-6; D ambiguous. The V end lost 6 bases, the J end lost 7 bases, and 10 bases lay between the germline ends. The length of the CDR3 is 13 residues. CDR1 and CDR2 (germline): MDHEN, SYDVKM. The CDR3 sequence: CASRGSPNSPLHF. CDR3 nucleotides: TGTGCCAGCAGGGGGTCCCCCAATTCACCCCTCCACTTT.

This clone showed up just a few times. This rearrangement joins TRBV30 to TRBJ1-5, with D tentatively TRBD1 (5 bases). The CDR3 consists of 14 residues. With 2 bases removed from V and 2 bases from J, the gap between germline ends came to 10 bases. Germline CDR1 is GTSNPN and CDR2 is SVGIG (reference sequence). This CDR3 is CAWSFQGGNQPQHF. The CDR3 DNA follows: TGTGCCTGGAGTTTTCAGGGTGGCAATCAGCCCCAGCATTTT.

The chain carries TRBV7-9 and TRBJ2-2, with D possibly being TRBD1 or TRBD2 (5 bases each). Germline CDR1 SEHNR, CDR2 FQNEAQ (reference sequence). CDR3 length: 18 amino acids. V shed 5 bases and J shed 2 bases, with 21 bases lying between them. CDR3 sequence (DNA): TGTGCCAGCAGCCCAGGAGGACACCTGACTTTTAACACCGGGGAGCTGTTTTTT. Translating it yields CASSPGGHLTFNTGELFF.

The chain employs TRBV9 and TRBJ1-6; TRBD1 is a possible D gene (5 bases). Trimming stripped 4 bases from V and 4 bases from J, with 9 bases between. Germline lookup yields CDR1 SGDLS and CDR2 YYNGEE. The CDR3 covers 14 residues. CDR3: CASSSRQYNSPLHF. DNA of the CDR3: TGTGCCAGCAGCTCCCGACAGTATAATTCACCCCTCCACTTT.